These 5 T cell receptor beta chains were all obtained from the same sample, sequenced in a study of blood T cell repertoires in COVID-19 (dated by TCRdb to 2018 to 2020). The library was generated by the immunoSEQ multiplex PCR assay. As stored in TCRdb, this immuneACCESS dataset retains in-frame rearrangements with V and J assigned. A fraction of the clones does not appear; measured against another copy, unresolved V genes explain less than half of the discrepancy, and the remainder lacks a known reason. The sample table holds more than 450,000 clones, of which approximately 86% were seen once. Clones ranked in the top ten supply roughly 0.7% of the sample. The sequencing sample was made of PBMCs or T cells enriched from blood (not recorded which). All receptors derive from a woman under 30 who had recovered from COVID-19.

In DNA form, the CDR3 reads TGTGCCAGCAGGTCCGACAGGGCTGGAAACACCATATATTTT. This translates into CASRSDRAGNTIYF. This chain uses TRBV7-9 with TRBJ1-3; 7 bases fit TRBD1. This CDR3 has 14 amino acids. Germline V CDR1 and CDR2: SEHNR, FQNEAQ (reference sequence). V trimming: 6 bases; J trimming: 2 bases; junction bases outside the gene matches: 4.

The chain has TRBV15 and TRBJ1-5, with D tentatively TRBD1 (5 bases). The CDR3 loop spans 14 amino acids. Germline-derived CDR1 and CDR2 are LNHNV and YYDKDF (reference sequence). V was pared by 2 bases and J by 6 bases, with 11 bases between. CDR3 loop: CATSRKGQGQPQHF. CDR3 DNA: TGTGCCACCAGCAGAAAGGGGCAGGGTCAGCCCCAGCATTTT.

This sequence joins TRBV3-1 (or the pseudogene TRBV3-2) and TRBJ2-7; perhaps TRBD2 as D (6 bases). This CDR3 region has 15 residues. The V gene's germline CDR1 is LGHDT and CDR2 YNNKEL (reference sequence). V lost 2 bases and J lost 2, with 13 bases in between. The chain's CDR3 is CASSQPRGTTYEQYF. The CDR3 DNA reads TGTGCCAGCAGCCAACCCCGGGGGACCACCTACGAGCAGTACTTC.

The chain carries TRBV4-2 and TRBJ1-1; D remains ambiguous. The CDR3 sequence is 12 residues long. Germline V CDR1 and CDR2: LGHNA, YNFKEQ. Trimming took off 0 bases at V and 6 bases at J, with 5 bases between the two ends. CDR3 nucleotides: TGTGCCAGCAGCCAAGATTCGGCTGAAGCTTTCTTT. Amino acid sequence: CASSQDSAEAFF.

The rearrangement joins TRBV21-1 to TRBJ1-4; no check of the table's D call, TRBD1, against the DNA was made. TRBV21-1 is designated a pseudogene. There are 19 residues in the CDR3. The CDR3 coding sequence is TGTGCCAGCACCCGAAAAATGGGGGAACAGGGGGCAAGGAATGAAAAACTGTTTTTT. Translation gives CASTRKMGEQGARNEKLFF.